This is a list of T cell receptor beta chains from one sample in a study of shared clonotypes between healthy human individuals. Sequenced by immunoSEQ multiplex PCR; TCRdb stores in-frame clones only, minus some. The sample shows approximately 720,000 clones, roughly 94% of them seen only once. Material: naive CD8+ T cells sorted from blood. The receptors were gathered from a young man in good health. The CDR3 runs from the conserved cysteine through the conserved F or W. Fields, in order: J gene, D gene, V gene, CDR3 protein, CDR3 DNA. The D gene is left open where the match is weak.

>TRBJ2-1|TRBD1|TRBV14
CASSPSGQDRNEQFF
TGTGCCAGCAGCCCCTCGGGACAGGACCGCAATGAGCAGTTCTTC
>TRBJ2-7|.|TRBV27
CASSLSQGTLSYEQYF
TGTGCCAGCAGTTTATCCCAAGGGACGCTCTCCTACGAGCAGTACTTC
>TRBJ2-5|TRBD1|TRBV5-6
CASSETGGADGETQYF
TGTGCCAGCAGCGAAACAGGGGGCGCGGATGGAGAGACCCAGTACTTC
>TRBJ2-2|.|TRBV6-1
CASSEVRNTGELFF
TGTGCCAGCAGTGAAGTAAGGAACACCGGGGAGCTGTTTTTT
>TRBJ2-2|TRBD2|TRBV29-1
CSAGPAGELTGELFF
TGCAGCGCTGGGCCGGCGGGAGAGCTCACCGGGGAGCTGTTTTTT
>TRBJ2-3|TRBD2|TRBV19
CASSILAGKSSTDTQYF
TGTGCCAGTAGTATATTAGCGGGGAAATCTAGCACAGATACGCAGTATTTT
>TRBJ2-2|.|TRBV7-9
CASSHPSPGDSNTGELFF
TGTGCCAGCAGCCATCCCTCCCCAGGGGATTCGAACACCGGGGAGCTGTTTTTT
>TRBJ2-2|TRBD1|TRBV7-8
CAIIRGTGGRTGELFF
TGTGCCATCATCAGAGGGACAGGGGGACGCACCGGGGAGCTGTTTTTT
>TRBJ2-7|.|TRBV19
CASSIFQGWTYEQYF
TGTGCCAGTAGTATCTTTCAGGGTTGGACCTACGAGCAGTACTTC
>TRBJ2-7|.|TRBV7-2
CASSLNTDSYYEQYF
TGTGCCAGCAGCTTGAATACGGACAGCTACTACGAGCAGTACTTC
>TRBJ2-1|.|TRBV14
CASSQVFLDEQFF
TGTGCCAGCAGCCAAGTGTTTCTCGATGAGCAGTTCTTC
>TRBJ1-1|TRBD1|TRBV5-5
CASSLGWTGGPGNTEAFF
TGTGCCAGCAGCTTGGGGTGGACAGGGGGCCCTGGGAACACTGAAGCTTTCTTT